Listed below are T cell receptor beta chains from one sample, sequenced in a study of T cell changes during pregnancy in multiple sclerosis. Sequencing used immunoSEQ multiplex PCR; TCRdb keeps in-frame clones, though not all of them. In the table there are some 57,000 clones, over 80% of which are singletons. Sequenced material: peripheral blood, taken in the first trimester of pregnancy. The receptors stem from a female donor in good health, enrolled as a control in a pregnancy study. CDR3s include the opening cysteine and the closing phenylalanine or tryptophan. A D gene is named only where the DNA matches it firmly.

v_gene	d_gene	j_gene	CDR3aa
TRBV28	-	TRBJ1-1	CASSYTLNTEAFF
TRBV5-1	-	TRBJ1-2	CASSLSLGQNYGYTF
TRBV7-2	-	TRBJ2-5	CASSSGTQYF
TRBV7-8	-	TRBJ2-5	CASSSSSGQGGIETQYF
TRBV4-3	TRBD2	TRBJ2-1	CASSQDASGGYNEQFF
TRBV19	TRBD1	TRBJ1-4	CASSIWGQGSEKLFF
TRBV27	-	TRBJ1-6	CASSLGDSPLHF
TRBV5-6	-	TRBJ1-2	CASSLAGGRGNYGYTF
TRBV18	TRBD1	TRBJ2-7	CASPPGTGGYEQYF
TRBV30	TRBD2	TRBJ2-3	CAWTSGGADTQYF
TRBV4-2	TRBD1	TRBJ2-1	CASSRFFSGTGANNEQFF
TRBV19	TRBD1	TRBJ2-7	CASKQGISYEQYF
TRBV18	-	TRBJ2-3	CASSPLSGVVADTQYF
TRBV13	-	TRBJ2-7	CASRREGLVSYEQYF
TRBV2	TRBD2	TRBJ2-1	CASSFSGGTRYNEQFF
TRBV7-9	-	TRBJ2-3	CASSFAGSLTDTQYF
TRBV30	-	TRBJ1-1	CAWSDRAQGTEAFF
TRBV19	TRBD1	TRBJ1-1	CASSMITGGWNTEAFF
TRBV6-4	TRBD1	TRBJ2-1	CASSKSGTGGNEQFF
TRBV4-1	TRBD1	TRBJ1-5	CASSQGDRDNQPQHF
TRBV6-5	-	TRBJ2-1	CASSYRGRTNEQFF
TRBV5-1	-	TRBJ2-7	CASSLKRSSYEQYF
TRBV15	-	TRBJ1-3	CATSRVGAYGNTIYF
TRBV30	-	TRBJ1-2	CAWKQGVFGYTF
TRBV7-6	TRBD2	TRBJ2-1	CASSPTSGGVQFF
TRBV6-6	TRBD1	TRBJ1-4	CASSTRDRGEEKLFF
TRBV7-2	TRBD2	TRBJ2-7	CASSQRAGGLTYEQYF
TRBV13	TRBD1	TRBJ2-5	CASSLGAGQGETQYF
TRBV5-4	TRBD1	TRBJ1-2	CASSLQGANGYTF
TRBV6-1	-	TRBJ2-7	CASRAGSYEQYF
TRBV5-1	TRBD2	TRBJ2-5	CASSSPWGGETQYF
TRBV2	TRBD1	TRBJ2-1	CASSLDRDRSYNEQFF
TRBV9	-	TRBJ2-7	CASSVGRASGYEQYF
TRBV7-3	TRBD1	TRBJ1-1	CASSRDRVGTEAFF
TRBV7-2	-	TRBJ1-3	CASSLSVTSGNTIYF
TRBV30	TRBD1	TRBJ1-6	CALTGTANSPLHF
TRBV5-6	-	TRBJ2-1	CASSSHYPSYNEQFF
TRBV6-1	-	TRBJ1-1	CASSNPVNTEAFF
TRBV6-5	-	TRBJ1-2	CASSPGLLARGYTF
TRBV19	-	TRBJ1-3	CASRLSSGNTIYF
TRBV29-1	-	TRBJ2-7	CSVVVESSYEQYF
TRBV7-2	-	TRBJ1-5	CASSPTYSSQPQHF
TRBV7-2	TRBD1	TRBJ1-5	CASSLVGQGNQPQHF
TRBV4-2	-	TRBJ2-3	CASSRGQNPDTQYF
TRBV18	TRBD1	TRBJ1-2	CASSPSGGYYGYTF
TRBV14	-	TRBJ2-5	CASSQDNRILQETQYF
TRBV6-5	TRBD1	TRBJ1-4	CASRVGDSIPEKLFF
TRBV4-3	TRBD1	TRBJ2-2	CASSQDEGATSGELFF
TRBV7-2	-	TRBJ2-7	CASSLHDLDYEQYF
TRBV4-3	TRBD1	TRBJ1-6	CASSQDLGGSPLHF
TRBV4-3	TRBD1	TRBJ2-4	CASSLGQGAQNIQYF
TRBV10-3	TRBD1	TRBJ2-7	CAISSSGTGAYEQYF
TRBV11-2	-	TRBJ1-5	CASSLGSAGGPKNQPQHF
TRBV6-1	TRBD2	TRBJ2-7	CASSDGGGAGAPYEQYF
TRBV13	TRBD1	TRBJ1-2	CASSTGTGLGGYTF
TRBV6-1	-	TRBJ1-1	CASRDRGQINTEAFF
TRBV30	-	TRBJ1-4	CACRPGNEKLFF
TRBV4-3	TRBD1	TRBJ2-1	CASSQPGQGARNEQFF